These 9 T cell receptor beta chains came from one sample sequenced in a study of regulatory T cells in long-lasting Graves disease. According to the study, TCR beta libraries were built with iRepertoire HTBI primers and CDR3-region Arm-PCR. TCRdb ran MiXCR on the multiplex PCR reads and lists one entry per CDR3 protein. The sample gives about 220,000 distinct CDR3 sequences, roughly 18% of which show up once; about 11% is in the top ten. Described time point: newly diagnosed GD, antithyroid drugs for less than 3 months. There was RNA extracted from PBMCs, and the TCR library was made from it. These data were likewise used in another study, on T cells in Graves' hyperthyroidism and ophthalmopathy.

The sample in question was peripheral blood mononuclear cells (PBMCs), obtained at new diagnosis, from a patient treated with antithyroid drugs. These receptors were collected from a woman aged 25-40 years with Graves disease.

This clonotype came up once. V gene TRBV18 combines with J gene TRBJ2-1; tentatively, D is TRBD2 (5 bases). Germline loops: CDR1 KGHSH, CDR2 LQKENI. The CDR3 consists of 12 residues. V was shortened by 5 bases and J by 9 bases, with 11 bases between the two germline ends. The CDR3 reads CASSTQRGEQFF. Written as DNA, the CDR3 is TGTGCCAGCTCAACCCAACGGGGTGAGCAGTTCTTC.

This clonotype was seen repeatedly, ten times or more. This chain joins TRBV24-1 and TRBJ2-3; D perhaps matches TRBD1 (5 bases). The V end was cut by 3 bases, the J end by 2 bases, with 14 bases between. Germline V gene lookup returns CDR1 KGHDR and CDR2 SFDVKD. This CDR3 is 16 amino acids long. As DNA, the CDR3 is TGTGCCACCAGTGATACTTCAGCAGGGATCACAGATACGCAGTATTTT. Protein: CATSDTSAGITDTQYF.

This clonotype occurred a few times. The rearrangement links TRBV28 to TRBJ2-7, with D possibly being TRBD1 or TRBD2 (5 bases each). CDR1 and CDR2 from the germline V gene are MDHEN and SYDVKM. The CDR3 loop spans 15 amino acids. V shed 4 bases and J shed 7 bases, with 20 bases lying between them. The CDR3 DNA sequence: TGTGCCAGCAGTTCCGGACTCCCGGGGCGATGGGAGCAGTACTTC. Residues: CASSSGLPGRWEQYF.

This clonotype was seen at least ten times. The chain uses TRBV11-3 and TRBJ1-4; no clear D gene. CDR1 SGHNT and CDR2 YENEEA come from the germline V gene. Between the trimmed V and J ends, which lost 6 bases and 5 bases, there was a span of 16 bases. This CDR3 has 15 amino acids. This chain's CDR3 is CASSSGPATNEKLFF. The DNA of the CDR3 is TGTGCCAGCAGTTCAGGCCCAGCGACCAATGAAAAACTGTTTTTT.

This clonotype was recorded many times. The chain couples TRBV6-1 to TRBJ2-5; 8 bases agree with TRBD1. This CDR3 has 14 residues. Germline assignment: CDR1 MNHNS and CDR2 SASEGT. Trimming removed 5 bases from V and 5 bases from J; junction bases left unmatched: 7. Here the CDR3 reads CASSRDRGWETQYF. The CDR3 DNA reads as TGTGCCAGCAGTCGAGACAGGGGTTGGGAGACCCAGTACTTC.

This clonotype has ten or more counts. This rearrangement joins TRBV9 to TRBJ2-7, with D maybe TRBD1 (5 bases). The germline CDR1 and CDR2 sequences are SGDLS and YYNGEE. The ends were cut back, 3 bases at V and 5 bases at J, with 9 bases in the middle. CDR3 size: 12 residues. The DNA of the CDR3 is TGTGCCAGCAGCGGGGGCGCCAACGAGCAGTACTTC. Protein product: CASSGGANEQYF. Looking up the rest from reference TRBV9 and TRBJ2-7 gives the full variable domain: DSGVTQTPKHLITATGQRVTLRCSPRSGDLSVYWYQQSLDQGLQFLIQYYNGEERAKGNILERFSAQQFPDLHSELNLSSLELGDSALYFCASSGGANEQYFGPGTRLTVT.

This clonotype has ten or more counts. This chain joins TRBV30 and TRBJ2-3; 14 bases align to TRBD2. The CDR3 is 15 residues long. V lost 2 bases to trimming and J lost 8 bases; unmatched junction nucleotides: 6. Per germline, CDR1 GTSNPN and CDR2 SVGIG (reference sequence). The CDR3 loop is CAWSTDGTSGGTQYF. The DNA for the CDR3 is TGTGCCTGGAGTACCGATGGGACTAGCGGGGGTACGCAGTATTTT.

In this sample, this clonotype turned up many times. The gene calls are TRBV4-1 and TRBJ2-1, with a possible D match to TRBD1 (6 bases). Between the trimmed V and J ends, which lost 0 bases and 3 bases, there was a span of 6 bases. This CDR3 contains 14 residues. Germline V gene data show CDR1 as MGHRA and CDR2 as YSYEKL. The CDR3 sequence is CASSQEQGYNEQFF. CDR3 bases: TGCGCCAGCAGCCAAGAACAGGGCTACAATGAGCAGTTCTTC.

This clonotype was counted a few times. A read error is possible here, since a much larger clone lies one base away. The chain recombines TRBV28 with TRBJ1-2; 8 nucleotides line up with TRBD1. V lost 4 bases to trimming and J lost 5 bases; unmatched junction nucleotides: 9. The CDR3 is made up of 15 amino acids. Per the germline V gene, CDR1 is MDHEN and CDR2 is SYDVKM. CDR3 nucleotide sequence: TGTGCCAGCAGTTCCCCAGGGGGCGTGAGGTATGGCTACACCTTC. Translating gives CASSSPGGVRYGYTF.